Listed below are T cell receptor beta chains from one sample, sequenced in a study of cytomegalovirus exposure and HLA in healthy donors. Profiled with immunoSEQ multiplex PCR; TCRdb holds only in-frame clones, not every one. Seen here are approximately 110,000 clones, about 76% observed once, and the top ten hold more than 2%. The specimen sequenced was PBMCs. The receptor source for this set is a woman aged 25 to 45 in good health and CMV-seronegative. Both conserved end residues are part of each CDR3. The D gene is left open where the match is weak. Some rows have no size entry. The others give once, few or many, or a class for an expanded clone.

J: TRBJ1-5; size: .; V: TRBV28; D: .; DNA: TGTGCCAGCAGTCCCCAGGGTAACAGTCAGCCCCAGCATTTT; CDR3: CASSPQGNSQPQHF
J: TRBJ2-4; size: .; V: TRBV5-4; D: .; DNA: TGTGCCAGCAGGGGCCGGCAGCGGAATATAAAAAACATTCAGTACTTC; CDR3: CASRGRQRNIKNIQYF
J: TRBJ2-3; size: .; V: TRBV2; D: TRBD1; DNA: TGTGCCAGCAAAGAAACCGGGACAGGGAGTACAGATACGCAGTATTTT; CDR3: CASKETGTGSTDTQYF
J: TRBJ1-1; size: .; V: TRBV19; D: TRBD1; DNA: TGTGCCAGTACCGCACCCGGGACAGGGACGAACACTGAAGCTTTCTTT; CDR3: CASTAPGTGTNTEAFF
J: TRBJ2-1; size: .; V: TRBV9; D: .; DNA: TGTGCCAGCAGCGTAGCCGAGACCTACAATGAGCAGTTCTTC; CDR3: CASSVAETYNEQFF
J: TRBJ2-5; size: .; V: TRBV19; D: TRBD2; DNA: TGTGCCAGTAGCCGGACTAGCGGGTCTCAAGAGACCCAGTACTTC; CDR3: CASSRTSGSQETQYF
J: TRBJ2-7; size: .; V: TRBV27; D: .; DNA: TGTGCCAGCAGCTCTCCCGGAGGGTTAGCGCACTCCTACGAGCAGTACTTC; CDR3: CASSSPGGLAHSYEQYF
J: TRBJ2-2; size: once; V: TRBV5-1; D: TRBD1; DNA: TGCGCCAGCGGCAGGGGGCAGGTGGACACCGGGGAGCTGTTTTTT; CDR3: CASGRGQVDTGELFF
J: TRBJ1-5; size: .; V: TRBV7-9; D: .; DNA: TGTGCCAGCAGCTTCGGCGGGCAGCAGCCCCAGCATTTT; CDR3: CASSFGGQQPQHF
J: TRBJ1-1; size: .; V: TRBV29-1; D: TRBD1; DNA: TGCAGCGTTGATTACGGCAGGGGGCTGAACACTGAAGCTTTCTTT; CDR3: CSVDYGRGLNTEAFF
J: TRBJ1-2; size: .; V: TRBV25-1; D: TRBD1; DNA: TGTGCCAGCAGCAGGGGGCAGGGGTATGGCTACACCTTC; CDR3: CASSRGQGYGYTF
J: TRBJ1-1; size: .; V: TRBV7-3; D: .; DNA: TGTGCCAGCAGCTTTGGGCTCTACACTGAAGCTTTCTTT; CDR3: CASSFGLYTEAFF
J: TRBJ1-2; size: .; V: TRBV25-1; D: TRBD1; DNA: TGTGCCAGCAGCGACGGGGACAGGGTTGATGGCTACACCTTC; CDR3: CASSDGDRVDGYTF
J: TRBJ2-2; size: .; V: TRBV19; D: .; DNA: TGTGCCAGTAGTATTCGGGGCACCGGGGAGCTGTTTTTT; CDR3: CASSIRGTGELFF
J: TRBJ1-1; size: .; V: TRBV27; D: TRBD1; DNA: TGTGCCAGCAGTCTAAGAGGACAGGGGACTAGAAGCACTGAAGCTTTCTTT; CDR3: CASSLRGQGTRSTEAFF